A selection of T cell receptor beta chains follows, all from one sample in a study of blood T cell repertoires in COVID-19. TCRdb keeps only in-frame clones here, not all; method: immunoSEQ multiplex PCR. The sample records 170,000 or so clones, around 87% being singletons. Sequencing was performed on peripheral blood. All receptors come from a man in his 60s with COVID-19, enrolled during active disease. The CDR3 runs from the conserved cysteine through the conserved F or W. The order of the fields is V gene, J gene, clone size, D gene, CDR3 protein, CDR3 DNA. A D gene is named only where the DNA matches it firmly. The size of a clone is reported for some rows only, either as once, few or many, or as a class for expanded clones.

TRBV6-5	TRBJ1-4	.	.	CASSELQKLFF	TGTGCCAGCAGCGAGTTACAAAAACTGTTTTTT
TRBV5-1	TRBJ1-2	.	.	CASSLATTTGSDGYTF	TGCGCCAGCAGCTTAGCCACAACCACAGGCAGCGATGGCTACACCTTC
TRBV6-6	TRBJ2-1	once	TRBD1	CASIGRDRGMGEQFF	TGTGCCAGCATTGGCCGGGACAGGGGAATGGGTGAGCAGTTCTTC
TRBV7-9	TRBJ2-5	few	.	CASSHDSEYF	TGTGCCAGCAGCCACGACTCTGAGTACTTC
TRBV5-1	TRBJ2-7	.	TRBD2	CASSLGSSGTSYEQYF	TGCGCCAGCAGCTTGGGGTCTAGCGGGACCAGCTACGAGCAGTACTTC
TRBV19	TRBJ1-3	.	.	CASVQGISGNTIYF	TGTGCCAGTGTCCAGGGCATCTCTGGAAACACCATATATTTT
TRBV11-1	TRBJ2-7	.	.	CASSLRTLYEQYF	TGTGCCAGCAGCTTAAGGACACTGTACGAGCAGTACTTC
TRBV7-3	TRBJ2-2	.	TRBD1	CASSPNGGQANTGELFF	TGTGCCAGCAGCCCGAATGGGGGACAGGCGAACACCGGGGAGCTGTTTTTT
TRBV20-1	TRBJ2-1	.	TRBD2	CSASGRGSSYNEQFF	TGCAGTGCTAGTGGGCGGGGGAGCTCCTACAATGAGCAGTTCTTC
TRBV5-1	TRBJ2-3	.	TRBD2	CASRLAGLTDTQYF	TGCGCCAGCCGACTAGCGGGATTGACAGATACGCAGTATTTT
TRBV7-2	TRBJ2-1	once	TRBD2	CASSFGLAGGPNEQFF	TGTGCCAGCAGCTTTGGACTAGCGGGAGGGCCAAATGAGCAGTTCTTC
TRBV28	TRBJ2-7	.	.	CASSLGTGIYEQYF	TGTGCCAGCAGTCTCGGGACTGGGATCTACGAGCAGTACTTC
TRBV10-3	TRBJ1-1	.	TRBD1	CAISEQGAYTEAFF	TGTGCCATCAGTGAACAGGGGGCGTACACTGAAGCTTTCTTT
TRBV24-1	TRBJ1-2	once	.	CATSDSAQGGYTF	TGTGCCACCAGTGATTCGGCCCAGGGGGGCTACACCTTC
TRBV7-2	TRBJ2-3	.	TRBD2	CASIKEPGGWDTQYF	TGTGCCAGCATCAAAGAACCGGGGGGGTGGGATACGCAGTATTTT
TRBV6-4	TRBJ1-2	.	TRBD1	CASRPEQGANYGYTF	TGTGCCAGCAGACCGGAGCAGGGGGCTAACTATGGCTACACCTTC
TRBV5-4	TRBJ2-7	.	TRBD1	CASSRGQPPTYEQYF	TGTGCCAGCAGCCGGGGACAGCCGCCCACCTACGAGCAGTACTTC
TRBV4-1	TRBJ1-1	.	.	CASSQDGGGLVYTEAFF	TGCGCCAGCAGCCAAGACGGGGGGGGATTGGTATACACTGAAGCTTTCTTT
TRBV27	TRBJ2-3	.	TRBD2	CASRVAGLGEDTQYF	TGTGCCAGCAGGGTAGCGGGACTGGGGGAAGATACGCAGTATTTT
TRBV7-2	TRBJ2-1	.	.	CASSQQDYQFF	TGTGCCAGCAGCCAACAGGACTACCAGTTCTTC
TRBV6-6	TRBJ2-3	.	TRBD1	CASSLGQATDTQYF	TGTGCCAGCAGCCTGGGACAGGCCACAGATACGCAGTATTTT
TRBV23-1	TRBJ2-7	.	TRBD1	CASSQRVGTGGPEQYF	TGCGCCAGCAGTCAACGGGTAGGGACAGGGGGCCCCGAGCAGTACTTC
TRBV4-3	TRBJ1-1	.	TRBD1	CASSQGQGNTEAFF	TGCGCCAGCAGCCAAGGACAGGGGAACACTGAAGCTTTCTTT
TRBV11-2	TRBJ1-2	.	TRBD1	CASSLAQGSYGYTF	TGTGCCAGCAGCTTAGCACAGGGGAGCTATGGCTACACCTTC
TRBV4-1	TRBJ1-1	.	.	CASSQQGEAFF	TGCGCCAGCAGCCAACAGGGTGAAGCTTTCTTT
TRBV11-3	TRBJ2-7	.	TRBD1	CASSLDPWTGDNYEQYF	TGTGCCAGCAGCTTAGATCCTTGGACAGGGGACAACTACGAGCAGTACTTC
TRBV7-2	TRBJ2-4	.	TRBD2	CASSSHPGGTRQYF	TGTGCCAGCAGCTCCCACCCGGGGGGTACGCGTCAGTACTTC
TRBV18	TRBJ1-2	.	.	CASSLGAGNNYGYTF	TGTGCCAGCTCACTAGGGGCAGGAAATAACTATGGCTACACCTTC
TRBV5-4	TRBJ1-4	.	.	CASSLVPNGEKLFF	TGTGCCAGCAGCTTGGTGCCTAACGGGGAAAAACTGTTTTTT
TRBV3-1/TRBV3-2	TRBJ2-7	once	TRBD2	CASSQDIAGLLYEQYF	TGTGCCAGCAGCCAAGATATAGCGGGCCTTCTTTACGAGCAGTACTTC
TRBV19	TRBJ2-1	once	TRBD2	CASSMRGAHNEQFF	TGTGCCAGTAGTATGCGGGGGGCCCACAATGAGCAGTTCTTC
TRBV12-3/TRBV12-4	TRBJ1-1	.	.	CASGTISGTEAFF	TGTGCCAGCGGGACGATAAGCGGGACTGAAGCTTTCTTT
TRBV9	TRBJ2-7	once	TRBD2	CASSVRGGAYEQYF	TGTGCCAGCAGCGTTCGCGGGGGGGCTTACGAGCAGTACTTC
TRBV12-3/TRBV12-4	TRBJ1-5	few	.	CASSLRGGQPQHF	TGTGCCAGCAGTTTAAGGGGGGGTCAGCCCCAGCATTTT
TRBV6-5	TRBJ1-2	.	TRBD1	CASSIGQGRSYGYTF	TGTGCCAGCAGTATCGGACAGGGCCGTAGCTATGGCTACACCTTC
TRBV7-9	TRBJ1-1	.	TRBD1	CASSLVGGAGTEAFF	TGTGCCAGCAGCTTAGTAGGGGGCGCCGGCACTGAAGCTTTCTTT
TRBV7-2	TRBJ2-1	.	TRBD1	CASSRARTGNHEQFF	TGTGCCAGCAGCCGTGCCAGGACAGGGAACCATGAGCAGTTCTTC
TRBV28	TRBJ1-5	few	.	CASSFLGASNQPQHF	TGTGCCAGCAGTTTTCTGGGGGCAAGCAATCAGCCCCAGCATTTT
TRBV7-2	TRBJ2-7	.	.	CASSFGRTYEQYF	TGTGCCAGCAGCTTTGGCAGGACCTACGAGCAGTACTTC
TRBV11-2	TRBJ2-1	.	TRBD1	CASSLYGGDRDEQFF	TGTGCCAGCAGCTTGTATGGCGGAGACAGGGATGAGCAGTTCTTC
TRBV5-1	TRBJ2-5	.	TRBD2	CASSLSGREVFETQYF	TGCGCCAGCAGCTTGAGTGGGCGGGAGGTTTTTGAGACCCAGTACTTC
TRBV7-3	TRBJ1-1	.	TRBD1	CASSRTGQRNTEAFF	TGTGCCAGCAGCAGGACGGGACAGCGGAACACTGAAGCTTTCTTT
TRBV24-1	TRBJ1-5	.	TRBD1	CAASDPTGGHNQPQHF	TGTGCCGCCAGTGACCCGACAGGGGGTCATAATCAGCCCCAGCATTTT
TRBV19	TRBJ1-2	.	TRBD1	CASSVWDRPDYGYTF	TGTGCCAGTAGTGTCTGGGACAGGCCAGACTATGGCTACACCTTC
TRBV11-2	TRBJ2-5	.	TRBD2	CASSTGGTSGPTQETQYF	TGTGCCAGCAGCACCGGAGGGACTAGCGGGCCAACCCAAGAGACCCAGTACTTC
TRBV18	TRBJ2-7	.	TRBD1	CASSRGRSGQGWNEQYF	TGTGCCAGCTCACGAGGACGGTCGGGACAGGGGTGGAACGAGCAGTACTTC
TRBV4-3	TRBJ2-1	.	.	CASSQDLGGAIYNEQFF	TGCGCCAGCAGCCAAGATCTGGGGGGGGCCATCTACAATGAGCAGTTCTTC
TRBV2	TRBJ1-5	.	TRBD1	CASSKGQGAGNQPQHF	TGTGCCAGCAGTAAAGGACAGGGGGCAGGCAATCAGCCCCAGCATTTT
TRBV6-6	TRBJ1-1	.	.	CASTSTTKALNTEAFF	TGTGCCAGCACCTCTACCACGAAAGCCCTGAACACTGAAGCTTTCTTT
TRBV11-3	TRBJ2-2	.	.	CASSLDPGNTGELFF	TGTGCCAGCAGCTTAGATCCGGGAAACACCGGGGAGCTGTTTTTT